These 11 T cell receptor beta chains were all obtained from the same sample, sequenced in a study of T-cell reconstitution after alpha-beta-depleted transplantation in children. Using unique molecular identifiers, the investigators prepared the TCRbeta library. TCRdb analysed the PCR reads with MiXCR anew, one entry per CDR3 protein. The repertoire has around 600,000 distinct CDR3 sequences, under 30% of them found once; the top ten carry around an eighth. This material consisted of PBMCs, mostly from graft donor cells, taken 360 days after TCRalphabeta/CD19-depleted stem cell transplant. Receptor source: a boy in the first two years of life who had a stem cell transplant for acute myeloid leukemia, so the T cells may come from the graft donor.

This clonotype was observed many times. V gene TRBV20-1 combines with J gene TRBJ2-2, with TRBD1 as a possible D gene (5 bases). Trimming shortened V by 5 bases and J by 1 base, and 8 bases separated the two germline ends. The germline CDR1 and CDR2 sequences are DFQATT and SNEGSKA (reference sequence). This CDR3 is 13 amino acids long. The CDR3 DNA is TGCAGTGCTTTCGACAGGAACACCGGGGAGCTGTTTTTT. Amino acid sequence: CSAFDRNTGELFF.

In its sample, this clonotype was seen many times. V usage is TRBV9 and J usage is TRBJ2-1; the D is unclear. V lost 0 bases to trimming and J lost 8 bases, with 3 bases between them. The germline V gene encodes CDR1 SGDLS and CDR2 YYNGEE. The CDR3 runs 11 residues. The CDR3 bases are TGTGCCAGCAGCGTAGGGTATGAGCAGTTCTTC. This gives the protein CASSVGYEQFF.

This chain joins TRBV4-2 and TRBJ2-3; tentative D call: TRBD2 (6 bases). The CDR3 sequence is 17 residues long. The germline V gene has CDR1 LGHNA and CDR2 YNFKEQ. Trimming took 1 base from V and 1 from J, leaving 15 bases between them. The CDR3 loop reads CASSQVMPGLRTDTQYF. The CDR3 DNA follows: TGTGCCAGCAGCCAAGTCATGCCGGGACTGCGCACAGATACGCAGTATTTT.

This clonotype was counted at least ten times. This chain uses TRBV12-3 or TRBV12-4 with TRBJ2-7; 8 bases agree with TRBD1. Unmatched junction bases numbered 4, after V lost 1 base and J lost 5 bases. The CDR3 sequence is 14 residues long. The CDR3 DNA reads as TGTGCCAGCAGTTTAGGGACAGGGACCAACGAGCAGTACTTC. It codes for CASSLGTGTNEQYF.

This clonotype was found many times. The genes are TRBV20-1 and TRBJ2-5; no clear D gene. The CDR3 loop spans 11 amino acids. V gave up 3 bases and J gave up 2 bases, with 4 bases separating them. Germline V gene sequence: CDR1 DFQATT, CDR2 SNEGSKA (reference sequence). The CDR3: CSARWQETQYF. CDR3 in DNA: TGCAGTGCTAGGTGGCAAGAGACCCAGTACTTC.

The gene calls are TRBV7-2 and TRBJ2-5, with D perhaps TRBD2 (6 bases). Germline lookup yields CDR1 SGHTA and CDR2 FQGNSA. The V end was cut by 7 bases, the J end by 3 bases, with 12 bases between. CDR3 length: 13 amino acids. The CDR3 loop is CASKKRAEETQYF. The CDR3 DNA sequence: TGTGCCAGCAAAAAGCGGGCAGAAGAGACCCAGTACTTC.

V is TRBV11-3 and J is TRBJ2-7; TRBD1 matches 7 bases. V shed 5 bases and J 2 bases; nucleotides not matched to a gene: 6. CDR3 length: 14 residues. Germline assignment: CDR1 SGHNT and CDR2 YENEEA. Here the CDR3 reads CASSRTGDTYEQYF. In nucleotides, the CDR3 is TGTGCCAGCAGCAGGACAGGCGACACCTACGAGCAGTACTTC.

The chain combines TRBV20-1 with TRBJ2-4; 7 nucleotides agree with TRBD2. V dropped 3 bases and J dropped 1; count of bases not matched to a gene: 6. The CDR3 contains 15 residues. Germline-derived CDR1 and CDR2 are DFQATT and SNEGSKA (reference sequence). CDR3 protein: CSASGGLAAKNIQYF. CDR3 DNA sequence: TGCAGTGCTAGCGGGGGGTTAGCGGCCAAAAACATTCAGTACTTC.

This clonotype was observed a few times. The J gene is TRBJ2-3, the V gene TRBV29-1; 8 positions match TRBD2. V gave up 3 bases and J gave up 2 bases; unmatched junction bases: 4. The CDR3 is 14 residues long. The germline V gene has CDR1 SQVTM and CDR2 ANQGSEA. CDR3 bases: TGCAGCGTTGACGGGGGGGGCCTCACAGATACGCAGTATTTT. Its translation: CSVDGGGLTDTQYF.

This clonotype appeared many times. The rearrangement links TRBV7-8 to TRBJ2-1, with a tentative D call TRBD2 (5 bases). The CDR3 consists of 13 residues. V lost 0 bases and J lost 8, with 8 bases in between. The germline CDR1 and CDR2 sequences are SGHVS and FQNEAQ. In DNA form, the CDR3 reads TGTGCCAGCAGCTTAGCGAGGGTTTATGAGCAGTTCTTC. This encodes CASSLARVYEQFF.

The chain employs TRBV12-3 or TRBV12-4 and TRBJ1-4; D unresolved. The V end lost 5 bases, the J end lost 6 bases, and 7 bases lay between the germline ends. There are 12 residues in the CDR3. The CDR3 bases are TGTGCCAGCAGTCCCAACTATGAAAAACTGTTTTTT. Protein sequence: CASSPNYEKLFF.